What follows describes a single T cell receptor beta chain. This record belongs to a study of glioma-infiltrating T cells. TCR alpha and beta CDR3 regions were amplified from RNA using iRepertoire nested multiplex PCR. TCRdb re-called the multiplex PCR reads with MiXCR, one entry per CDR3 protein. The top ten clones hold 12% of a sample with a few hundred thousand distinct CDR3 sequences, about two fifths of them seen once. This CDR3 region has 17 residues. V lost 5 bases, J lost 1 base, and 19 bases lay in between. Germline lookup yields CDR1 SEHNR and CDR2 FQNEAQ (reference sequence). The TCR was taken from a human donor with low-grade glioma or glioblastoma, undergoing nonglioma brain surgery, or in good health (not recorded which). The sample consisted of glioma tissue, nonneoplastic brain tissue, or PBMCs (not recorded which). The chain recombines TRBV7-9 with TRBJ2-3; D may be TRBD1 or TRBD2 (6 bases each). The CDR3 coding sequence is TGTGCCAGCAGCCCCTGGGGAGGACAGCGGGGCACAGATACGCAGTATTTT. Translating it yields CASSPWGGQRGTDTQYF.